The 15 T cell receptor beta chains reported below all come from one sample, sequenced in a study of shared clonotypes between healthy human individuals. Positive CCR7 selection of CD45RO-negative cells yielded the naive CD8 cells, and terminally differentiated effector memory CD45RA+ cells were excluded. Repertoires were generated with immunoSEQ multiplex PCR, while TCRdb's copy carries only in-frame clones and drops some. The sample lists more than 2 million clones, 90% to 95% occurring once. Sample: naive CD8+ T cells from PBMCs. These receptors originate from a man aged 18-30 years in good health. Some clones in this sample may be carry-over from other donors' samples.

On this clone itself: Distinct nucleotide sequences in the sample also encode this CDR3. The chain carries TRBV19 and TRBJ1-3, with TRBD1 matching over 8 bases. Germline V gene data show CDR1 as LNHDA and CDR2 as SQIVND (reference sequence). There are 15 residues in the CDR3. The V and J ends lost 3 bases and 0 bases, in that order; junction bases with no gene match: 1. The CDR3 coding sequence is TGTGCCAGTAGTATTGGGACAGGCTCTGGAAACACCATATATTTT. Translation gives CASSIGTGSGNTIYF.

A single count supports this clone. The chain carries TRBV7-9 and TRBJ2-1; unclear D gene. Germline CDR1 is SEHNR and CDR2 is FQNEAQ (reference sequence). CDR3 length equals 15 residues. The V and J ends lost 1 base and 5 bases respectively, with 12 bases between them. The chain's CDR3 is CASSLDRGPDNEQFF. The CDR3 bases are TGTGCCAGCAGCTTAGATCGCGGACCGGACAATGAGCAGTTCTTC.

The rearrangement links TRBV7-9 to TRBJ2-5; 8 bases map to TRBD1. The V gene's germline CDR1 is SEHNR and CDR2 FQNEAQ (reference sequence). This CDR3 has 13 amino acids. Trimming cost V 6 bases and J 4 bases; bases outside gene matches: 4. CDR3 DNA: TGTGCCAGCAGGCAAGACAGGGGAGAGACCCAGTACTTC. Translation: CASRQDRGETQYF.

The chain has TRBV4-1 and TRBJ2-1; D is undetermined. The CDR3 runs to 14 residues. Germline V gene data show CDR1 as MGHRA and CDR2 as YSYEKL. Trimming pared 5 bases from V and 7 bases from J, leaving 15 bases between. The CDR3 spells CASSIGPISNEQFF. CDR3 DNA sequence: TGCGCCAGCAGCATAGGCCCCATAAGTAATGAGCAGTTCTTC.

Remarks on this clone: Other DNA sequences in the sample encode the same CDR3. The rearrangement joins TRBV7-9 to TRBJ2-7; unclear D gene. Germline assignment: CDR1 SEHNR and CDR2 FQNEAQ (reference sequence). V was cut by 1 base and J by 2 bases, with 3 bases left in between. The CDR3 totals 12 residues. As DNA, the CDR3 is TGTGCCAGCAGCTTAGAACCCTACGAGCAGTACTTC. Protein sequence: CASSLEPYEQYF.

The CDR3 DNA sequence: TGTGCCAGCAGTGAAAGTCCAGGGGGCGGGTACGAGCAGTACTTC. Residues: CASSESPGGGYEQYF. The chain couples TRBV6-1 to TRBJ2-7, with 8 nucleotides matching TRBD1. The CDR3 is 15 amino acids. V shed 2 bases and J 4 bases; nucleotides not matched to a gene: 7. Germline loops: CDR1 MNHNS, CDR2 SASEGT.

The rearrangement uses TRBV4-3 and TRBJ2-3; D is undetermined. Looked up from germline, CDR1 is LGHNA and CDR2 is YSLEER. The CDR3 length is 13 residues. V shed 0 bases and J shed 6 bases, with 7 bases lying between them. CDR3 region: CASSQENEDTQYF. The DNA for the CDR3 is TGCGCCAGCAGCCAAGAGAACGAGGATACGCAGTATTTT.

The V call is TRBV2, the J call TRBJ2-7; tentatively, D is TRBD2 (5 bases). CDR1 is SNHLY and CDR2 is FYNNEI in the germline V gene. This CDR3 is built from 14 residues. With 1 base removed from V and 3 bases from J, the gap between germline ends came to 10 bases. The CDR3 DNA sequence: TGTGCCAGCAGTGAAGGCCGGGATCTCTACGAGCAGTACTTC. Translating it yields CASSEGRDLYEQYF.

The chain couples TRBV7-2 to TRBJ2-5, with a possible D match to TRBD2 (5 bases). This CDR3 contains 17 residues. Germline values: CDR1 SGHTA, CDR2 FQGNSA. The ends were cut back, 2 bases at V and 1 base at J, with 17 bases in the middle. The CDR3 region is CASSLIVLAPSQETQYF. The CDR3, as DNA: TGTGCCAGCAGCTTAATTGTCCTAGCACCGAGCCAAGAGACCCAGTACTTC.

The chain combines TRBV2 with TRBJ1-1; tentatively, D is TRBD1 (6 bases). The CDR3 length is 14 residues. Germline CDR1 and CDR2: SNHLY and FYNNEI. V lost 4 bases and J lost 4, with 13 bases in between. CDR3 sequence (DNA): TGTGCCAGCAGTGTGCTACAGGGCTCCACTGAAGCTTTCTTT. It encodes CASSVLQGSTEAFF.

The J gene is TRBJ2-2, the V gene TRBV28; D remains unclear. Germline V gene lookup returns CDR1 MDHEN and CDR2 SYDVKM. Trimming left V 3 bases short and J 1 base short, with 6 bases between. The CDR3 loop spans 14 amino acids. The CDR3 coding sequence is TGTGCCAGCAGTTTTGTACAGAACACCGGGGAGCTGTTTTTT. Translation gives CASSFVQNTGELFF.

This chain joins TRBV27 and TRBJ2-3; D is unresolved. V shed 5 bases and J shed 1 base, with 10 bases lying between them. This CDR3 has 14 residues. The germline gives CDR1 MNHEY, CDR2 SMNVEV (reference sequence). The CDR3 DNA reads as TGTGCCAGCAGTCCAACCCTGCGCACAGATACGCAGTATTTT. Its translation: CASSPTLRTDTQYF.

The chain carries TRBV5-8 and TRBJ2-3; 8 bases align to TRBD1. With 4 bases clipped from V and 5 bases from J, the junction kept 6 bases outside the gene matches. Germline V gene data show CDR1 as SGHTS and CDR2 as YDEGEE. The CDR3 spans 14 residues. CDR3 region: CASSGYDRGDTQYF. The CDR3 bases are TGTGCCAGCAGCGGATACGACAGGGGAGATACGCAGTATTTT.

The chain joins TRBV27 to TRBJ1-1; 8 bases map to TRBD1. Germline assignment: CDR1 MNHEY and CDR2 SMNVEV (reference sequence). The CDR3 consists of 15 residues. V lost 0 bases to trimming and J lost 6 bases; unmatched junction nucleotides: 6. The CDR3 region is CASSLSMDRVSEAFF. The CDR3 bases are TGTGCCAGCAGTTTATCAATGGACAGGGTCTCTGAAGCTTTCTTT.

This sequence joins TRBV11-2 and TRBJ1-4; 7 nucleotides agree with TRBD1. The J segment lost 7 bases and the V segment lost 2 bases, leaving 10 bases of the junction unmatched. There are 16 residues in the CDR3. Looked up from germline, CDR1 is SGHAT and CDR2 is FQNNGV. The CDR3 coding sequence is TGTGCCAGCAGCTTAATCGGTGGCAGGGGGAGTGAAAAACTGTTTTTT. Translating it yields CASSLIGGRGSEKLFF.